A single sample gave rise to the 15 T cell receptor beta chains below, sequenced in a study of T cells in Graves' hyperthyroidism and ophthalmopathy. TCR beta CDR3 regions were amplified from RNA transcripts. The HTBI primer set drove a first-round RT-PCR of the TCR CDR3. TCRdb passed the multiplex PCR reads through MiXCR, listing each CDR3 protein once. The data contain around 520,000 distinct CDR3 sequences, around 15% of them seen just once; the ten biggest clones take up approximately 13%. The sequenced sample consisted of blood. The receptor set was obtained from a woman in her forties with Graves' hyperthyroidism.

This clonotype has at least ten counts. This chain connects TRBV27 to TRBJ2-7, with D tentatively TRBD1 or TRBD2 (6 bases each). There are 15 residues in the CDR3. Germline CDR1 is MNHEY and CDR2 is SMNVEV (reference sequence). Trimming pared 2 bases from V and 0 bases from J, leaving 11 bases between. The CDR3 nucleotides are TGTGCCAGCAGTTTACAAGGGGGGAGCTCCTACGAGCAGTACTTC. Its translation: CASSLQGGSSYEQYF.

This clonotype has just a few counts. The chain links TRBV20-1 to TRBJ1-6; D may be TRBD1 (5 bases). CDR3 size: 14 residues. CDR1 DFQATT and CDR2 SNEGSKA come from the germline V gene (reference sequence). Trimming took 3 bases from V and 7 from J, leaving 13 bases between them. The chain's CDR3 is CSARADTGNSPLHF. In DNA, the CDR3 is TGCAGTGCTAGGGCGGACACGGGCAATTCACCCCTCCACTTT.

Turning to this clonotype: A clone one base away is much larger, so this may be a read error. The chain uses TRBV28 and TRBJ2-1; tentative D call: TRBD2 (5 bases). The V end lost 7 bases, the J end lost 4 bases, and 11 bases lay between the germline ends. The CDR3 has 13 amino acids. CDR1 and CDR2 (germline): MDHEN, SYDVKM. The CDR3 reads CASKQRRYNEQFF. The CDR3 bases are TGTGCCAGCAAGCAGAGGAGGTACAATGAGCAGTTCTTC.

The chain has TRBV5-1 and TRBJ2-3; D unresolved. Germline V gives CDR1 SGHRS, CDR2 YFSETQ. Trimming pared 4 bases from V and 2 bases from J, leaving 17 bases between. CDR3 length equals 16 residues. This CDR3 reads CASSHLGFRDTDTQYF. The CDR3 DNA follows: TGCGCCAGCAGCCACCTGGGCTTTAGGGACACAGATACGCAGTATTTT.

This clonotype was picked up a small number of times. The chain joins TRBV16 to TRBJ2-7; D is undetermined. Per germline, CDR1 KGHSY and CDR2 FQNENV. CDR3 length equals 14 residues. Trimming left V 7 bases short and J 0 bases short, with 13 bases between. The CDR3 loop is CASTSRAVSYEQYF. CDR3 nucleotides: TGTGCCAGCACATCTAGGGCCGTCTCCTACGAGCAGTACTTC.

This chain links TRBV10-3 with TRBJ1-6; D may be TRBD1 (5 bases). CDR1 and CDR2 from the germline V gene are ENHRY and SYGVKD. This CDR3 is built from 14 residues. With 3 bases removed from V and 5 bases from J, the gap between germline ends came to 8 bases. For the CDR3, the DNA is TGTGCCATCAGTGAAGACAGCAATAATTCACCCCTCCACTTT. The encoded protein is CAISEDSNNSPLHF.

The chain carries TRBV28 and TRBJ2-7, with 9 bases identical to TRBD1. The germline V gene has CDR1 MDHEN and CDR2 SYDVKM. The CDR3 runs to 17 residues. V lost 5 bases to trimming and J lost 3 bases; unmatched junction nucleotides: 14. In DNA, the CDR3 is TGTGCCAGCAGTCCCGACCCGGGACAGGGCTTCGACTACGAGCAGTACTTC. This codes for CASSPDPGQGFDYEQYF.

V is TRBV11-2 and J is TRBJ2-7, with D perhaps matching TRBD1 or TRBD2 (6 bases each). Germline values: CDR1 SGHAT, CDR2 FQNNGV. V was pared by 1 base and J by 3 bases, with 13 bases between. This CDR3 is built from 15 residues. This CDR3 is CASSLAGDIFYEQYF. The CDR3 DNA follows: TGTGCCAGCAGCTTAGCGGGGGACATCTTCTACGAGCAGTACTTC.

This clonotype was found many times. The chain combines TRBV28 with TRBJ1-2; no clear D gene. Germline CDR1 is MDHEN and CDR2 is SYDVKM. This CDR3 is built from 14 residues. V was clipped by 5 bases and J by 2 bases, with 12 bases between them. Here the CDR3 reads CASSPADLNYGYTF. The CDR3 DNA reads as TGTGCCAGCAGTCCCGCGGACTTAAACTATGGCTACACCTTC.

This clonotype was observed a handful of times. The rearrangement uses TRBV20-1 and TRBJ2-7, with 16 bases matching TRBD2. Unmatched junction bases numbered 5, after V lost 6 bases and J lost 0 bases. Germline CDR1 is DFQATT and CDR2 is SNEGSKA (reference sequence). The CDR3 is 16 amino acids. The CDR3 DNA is TGCAGTGCACCGGGACTAGCGGGAGGGAGCTCCTACGAGCAGTACTTC. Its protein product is CSAPGLAGGSSYEQYF.

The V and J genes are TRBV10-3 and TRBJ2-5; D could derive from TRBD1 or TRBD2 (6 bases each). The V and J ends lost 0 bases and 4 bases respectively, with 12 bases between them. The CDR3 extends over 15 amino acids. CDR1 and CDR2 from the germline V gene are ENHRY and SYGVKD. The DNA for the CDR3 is TGTGCCATCAGTGAGTCTCGGGGGCTGTCAGAGACCCAGTACTTC. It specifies CAISESRGLSETQYF.

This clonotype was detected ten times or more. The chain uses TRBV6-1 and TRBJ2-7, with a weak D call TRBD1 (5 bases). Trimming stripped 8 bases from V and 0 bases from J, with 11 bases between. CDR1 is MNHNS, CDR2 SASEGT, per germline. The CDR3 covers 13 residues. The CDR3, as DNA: TGTGCCAGCCAGGGCAGTAGCTCCTACGAGCAGTACTTC. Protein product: CASQGSSSYEQYF.

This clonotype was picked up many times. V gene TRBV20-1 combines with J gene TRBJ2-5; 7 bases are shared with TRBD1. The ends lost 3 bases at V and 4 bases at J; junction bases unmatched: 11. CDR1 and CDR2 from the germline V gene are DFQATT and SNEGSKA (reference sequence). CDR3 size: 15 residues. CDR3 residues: CSASSGLGGLETQYF. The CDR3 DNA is TGCAGTGCTAGTTCGGGTTTAGGGGGCCTAGAGACCCAGTACTTC.

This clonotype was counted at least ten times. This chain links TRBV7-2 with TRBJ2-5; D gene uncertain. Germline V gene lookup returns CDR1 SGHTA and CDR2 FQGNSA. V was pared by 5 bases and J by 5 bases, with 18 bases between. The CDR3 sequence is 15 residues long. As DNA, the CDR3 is TGTGCCAGCAGCCAGACGACCCCAGGATCGGAGACCCAGTACTTC. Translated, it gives CASSQTTPGSETQYF.

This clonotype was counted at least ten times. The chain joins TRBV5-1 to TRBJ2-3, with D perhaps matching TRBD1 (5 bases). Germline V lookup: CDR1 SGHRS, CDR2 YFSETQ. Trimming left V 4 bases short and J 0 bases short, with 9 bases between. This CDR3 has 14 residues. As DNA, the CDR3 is TGCGCCAGCAGCCAACAGGCGAGCACAGATACGCAGTATTTT. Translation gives CASSQQASTDTQYF.